Following are 6 T cell receptor beta chains from one sample sequenced in a study of CD8+ T cells in alopecia areata. RNA, once extracted, was reverse transcribed into cDNA for use as the sequencing template. Sequenced by immunoSEQ multiplex PCR; TCRdb stores in-frame clones only, minus some. This sample carries 150,000 or so clones, 75% to 90% of them seen once, and the ten largest clones take roughly 16%. The material sequenced was CD8+ T cells sorted from blood, taken at week 0. All receptors derive from a human donor with alopecia areata.

The rearrangement links TRBV7-9 to TRBJ2-3; a possible D gene is TRBD1 (5 bases). The CDR3 sequence is 14 residues long. Trimming shortened V by 4 bases and J by 4 bases, and 12 bases separated the two germline ends. Germline V CDR1 and CDR2: SEHNR, FQNEAQ (reference sequence). Here the CDR3 reads CASSSPGMADTQYF. DNA for the CDR3: TGTGCCAGCAGCTCCCCAGGGATGGCAGATACGCAGTATTTT. Full variable domain (outside the CDR3, taken from reference TRBV7-9 and TRBJ2-3): DTGVSQNPRHKITKRGQNVTFRCDPISEHNRLYWYRQTLGQGPEFLTYFQNEAQLEKSRLLSDRFSAERPKGSFSTLEIQRTEQGDSAMYLCASSSPGMADTQYFGPGTRLTVL.

This clone was found a few times. This chain uses TRBV27 with TRBJ1-1; maybe TRBD1 (6 bases). The V gene lost 3 bases and the J gene lost 7 bases, with 15 bases spanning the gap. Germline V gene lookup returns CDR1 MNHEY and CDR2 SMNVEV (reference sequence). The CDR3 covers 14 residues. As DNA, the CDR3 is TGTGCCAGCAGTTTCTCGGGACACGGTAATGAAGCTTTCTTT. It yields the protein CASSFSGHGNEAFF.

The chain is built from TRBV9 and TRBJ2-5; D remains ambiguous. The germline gives CDR1 SGDLS, CDR2 YYNGEE. Deletions cut 0 bases from V and 4 bases from J, with 10 bases between. The CDR3 is 14 residues long. Written as DNA, the CDR3 is TGTGCCAGCAGCGTAGGGATGGGCCTAGAGACCCAGTACTTC. Translating it yields CASSVGMGLETQYF.

The chain has TRBV5-1 and TRBJ2-7, with 9 bases that match TRBD1. Losses at the gene ends were 4 bases for V and 6 bases for J; bases not matched to a gene: 5. The CDR3 has 13 residues. Germline V gene sequence: CDR1 SGHRS, CDR2 YFSETQ. The CDR3 is CASSPGQGGEQYF. The DNA of the CDR3 is TGCGCCAGCAGCCCGGGACAGGGAGGCGAGCAGTACTTC.

In this sample, this clone turned up once. This rearrangement joins TRBV19 to TRBJ2-3; a possible D gene is TRBD2 (6 bases). CDR1 and CDR2 from the germline V gene are LNHDA and SQIVND (reference sequence). Trimming stripped 0 bases from V and 1 base from J, with 17 bases between. This CDR3 is built from 18 residues. The CDR3 sequence is CASSIEGGVYRGTDTQYF. CDR3 nucleotides: TGTGCCAGTAGTATAGAAGGCGGGGTCTATCGGGGCACAGATACGCAGTATTTT.

The V call is TRBV28, the J call TRBJ2-7; D is possibly TRBD2 (5 bases). CDR3 length: 13 amino acids. Germline-derived CDR1 and CDR2 are MDHEN and SYDVKM. Between the trimmed V and J ends, which lost 7 bases and 3 bases, there was a span of 13 bases. The CDR3 is CASTPRTFYEQYF. The CDR3 DNA is TGTGCCAGCACCCCGAGGACTTTCTACGAGCAGTACTTC.